The rows below give T cell receptor beta chains drawn from one sample of a study of blood T cell repertoires in COVID-19. Here immunoSEQ multiplex PCR was the method, and the copy in TCRdb shows in-frame clones only, minus some. The repertoire holds about 260,000 clones, with approximately 86% as singletons. Sequenced material: peripheral blood. These receptors were obtained from a man between 35 and 55 years old who had recovered from COVID-19. Each CDR3 is given with its conserved first and last residue. D genes are given only for firm matches. Not every row has a clone size; where given, it reads once, few, many or a size class.

v_gene,d_gene,abundance,j_gene,CDR3aa,CDR3nt
TRBV7-9,-,-,TRBJ1-5,CASSRTGVPPGNQPQHF,TGTGCCAGCAGTCGCACCGGGGTCCCACCGGGCAATCAGCCCCAGCATTTT
TRBV29-1,TRBD1,-,TRBJ2-7,CSGVDRVNEQYF,TGCAGCGGGGTGGACAGGGTTAACGAGCAGTACTTC
TRBV4-3,TRBD1,-,TRBJ2-7,CASSQEDRGSYEQYF,TGCGCCAGCAGCCAAGAGGACAGGGGCTCCTACGAGCAGTACTTC
TRBV21-1,-,-,TRBJ2-3,CASSKVLMTSGGSLSTDTQYF,TGTGCCAGCAGCAAAGTCCTCATGACTAGCGGGGGGTCCTTGAGCACAGATACGCAGTATTTT
TRBV5-4,TRBD1,-,TRBJ2-7,CASSLGWTGAGEQYF,TGTGCCAGCAGCTTGGGTTGGACAGGGGCCGGCGAGCAGTACTTC
TRBV19,-,few,TRBJ2-3,CASSYTVTDTQYF,TGTGCCAGCAGCTATACAGTCACAGATACGCAGTATTTT
TRBV2,-,few,TRBJ2-7,CASSEGPLGWSYEQYF,TGTGCCAGCAGTGAAGGGCCTCTTGGATGGAGCTACGAGCAGTACTTC
TRBV13,TRBD1,-,TRBJ1-3,CASSFGDRGFSGNTIYF,TGTGCCAGCAGCTTTGGGGACAGGGGATTCTCTGGAAACACCATATATTTT
TRBV5-1,-,-,TRBJ2-7,CASSLWGVGEQYF,TGCGCCAGCAGCTTGTGGGGAGTCGGGGAGCAGTACTTC
TRBV12-3/TRBV12-4,-,-,TRBJ2-7,CANRTMPYEQYF,TGTGCCAACCGGACTATGCCCTACGAGCAGTACTTC
TRBV5-1,-,once,TRBJ1-1,CATKPTGTTEAFF,TGCGCCACCAAACCCACAGGAACTACTGAAGCTTTCTTT
TRBV5-1,TRBD1,-,TRBJ1-5,CASSDGQGGGSNQPQHF,TGCGCCAGCAGCGACGGACAGGGGGGAGGTAGCAATCAGCCCCAGCATTTT
TRBV7-2,-,-,TRBJ1-2,CASSLVSRVGLDGYTF,TGTGCCAGCAGCTTAGTATCCCGGGTTGGATTAGATGGCTACACCTTC
TRBV10-3,-,-,TRBJ1-4,CAIGYRTENNEKLFF,TGTGCCATCGGGTACCGGACAGAGAATAATGAAAAACTGTTTTTT
TRBV7-9,TRBD1,-,TRBJ1-3,CASRERTGDASSSGNTIYF,TGTGCCAGCAGGGAACGGACAGGGGACGCATCCTCCTCTGGAAACACCATATATTTT
TRBV6-5,TRBD1,-,TRBJ1-2,CASSPSDRDGYGYTF,TGTGCCAGCAGTCCCTCGGACAGGGACGGCTATGGCTACACCTTC
TRBV3-1/TRBV3-2,-,-,TRBJ2-1,CASSPPGAGGKTQFF,TGTGCCAGCAGCCCCCCGGGGGCAGGGGGTAAGACCCAGTTCTTC